These 18 T cell receptor beta chains share one sample of origin, sequenced in a study of cytomegalovirus exposure and HLA in healthy donors. TCRdb keeps only in-frame clones here, not all; method: immunoSEQ multiplex PCR. The table includes 200,000 or so clones, 80% to 90% detected once. Sample: PBMCs. The receptors derive from a woman aged 25 to 45 in good health and CMV-seropositive.

The gene calls are TRBV5-1 and TRBJ2-3; 8 positions agree with TRBD2. Trimming at V came to 3 bases and at J to 7 bases, leaving 7 bases not matched to a gene. Per the germline V gene, CDR1 is SGHRS and CDR2 is YFSETQ. The CDR3 is made up of 14 amino acids. The CDR3 region has the DNA TGCGCCAGCAGCTCCGGCCGGGAGGGTTATACGCAGTATTTT. It is translated as CASSSGREGYTQYF. The variable domain in full, with the rest retrieved from reference TRBV5-1 and TRBJ2-3, is KAGVTQTPRYLIKTRGQQVTLSCSPISGHRSVSWYQQTPGQGLQFLFEYFSETQRNKGNFPGRFSGRQFSNSRSEMNVSTLELGDSALYLCASSSGREGYTQYFGPGTRLTVL.

The chain uses TRBV4-2 and TRBJ1-3, with D uncertain. Per the germline V gene, CDR1 is LGHNA and CDR2 is YNFKEQ. The CDR3 length is 15 residues. With 7 bases removed from V and 4 bases from J, the gap between germline ends came to 17 bases. The DNA for the CDR3 is TGTGCCAGCACGATCACTCAGGCTTTAGGAAACACCATATATTTT. Encoded protein: CASTITQALGNTIYF.

V usage is TRBV9 and J usage is TRBJ1-1; D may be TRBD1 (5 bases). V was clipped by 4 bases and J by 1 base, with 11 bases between them. The germline V gene has CDR1 SGDLS and CDR2 YYNGEE. The CDR3 contains 14 residues. The CDR3 spells CASSLNQGNTEAFF. As DNA, the CDR3 is TGTGCCAGCAGCCTAAACCAGGGGAACACTGAAGCTTTCTTT.

The V gene is TRBV28, the J gene TRBJ2-3; TRBD1 agrees at 9 bases. CDR1 and CDR2 (germline): MDHEN, SYDVKM. Unmatched junction bases numbered 6, after V lost 2 bases and J lost 6 bases. This CDR3 has 15 amino acids. This CDR3 is CASSLTGGFGDTQYF. CDR3 nucleotide sequence: TGTGCCAGCAGTTTAACAGGGGGCTTTGGGGATACGCAGTATTTT.

The gene calls are TRBV11-3 and TRBJ2-1, with a weak D call TRBD2 (5 bases). Trimming cost V 0 bases and J 5 bases, with 17 bases left between them. CDR1 is SGHNT, CDR2 YENEEA, per germline. The CDR3 length is 17 residues. CDR3 sequence (DNA): TGTGCCAGCAGCTTAGACCCCCTAGCTAGTCCACACAATGAGCAGTTCTTC. This gives the protein CASSLDPLASPHNEQFF.

The chain uses TRBV6-5 and TRBJ2-3; TRBD2 agrees at 10 bases. Germline V CDR1 and CDR2: MNHEY, SVGAGI. Trimming took 2 bases from V and 1 from J; bases not matched to a gene: 3. The CDR3 totals 16 residues. This chain's CDR3 is CASSYASGRGTDTQYF. Written as DNA, the CDR3 is TGTGCCAGCAGTTACGCAAGCGGGAGGGGCACAGATACGCAGTATTTT.

The chain combines TRBV15 with TRBJ2-1, with TRBD2 as a possible D gene (5 bases). V was clipped by 0 bases and J by 0 bases, with 12 bases between them. This CDR3 has 17 amino acids. Germline V lookup: CDR1 LNHNV, CDR2 YYDKDF (reference sequence). The CDR3 loop reads CATSRDLSVSSYNEQFF. The CDR3 DNA sequence: TGTGCCACCAGCAGAGATCTTAGCGTGAGCTCCTACAATGAGCAGTTCTTC.

The genes are TRBV6-1 and TRBJ2-7; D possibly corresponds to TRBD1 (6 bases). CDR1 and CDR2 (germline): MNHNS, SASEGT. V lost 8 bases to trimming and J lost 1 base, with 18 bases between them. The CDR3 runs 15 residues. CDR3 region: CASYLGTTASYEQYF. DNA for the CDR3: TGTGCCAGCTATCTTGGGACAACTGCATCCTACGAGCAGTACTTC.

The chain has TRBV29-1 and TRBJ2-1; the match to TRBD1 covers 7 bases. The CDR3 extends over 15 amino acids. Germline assignment: CDR1 SQVTM and CDR2 ANQGSEA. With 6 bases clipped from V and 1 base from J, the junction kept 9 bases outside the gene matches. The CDR3 coding sequence is TGCAGCGTCGCTCCAGGGGGTAGGTCCTACAATGAGCAGTTCTTC. Protein product: CSVAPGGRSYNEQFF.

The chain recombines TRBV28 with TRBJ2-7; TRBD1 matches 8 bases. The CDR3 totals 13 residues. The V segment lost 5 bases and the J segment 2 bases; nucleotides outside the gene matches: 2. The germline V gene has CDR1 MDHEN and CDR2 SYDVKM. CDR3 sequence: CASSQGAPYEQYF. DNA of the CDR3: TGTGCCAGCAGTCAGGGGGCCCCCTACGAGCAGTACTTC.

The V gene is TRBV6-1, the J gene TRBJ1-2; the D is unclear. The CDR3 runs 13 residues. Germline CDR1 and CDR2: MNHNS and SASEGT. Trimming removed 3 bases from V and 8 bases from J, with 13 bases in between. CDR3 DNA sequence: TGTGCCAGCAGTGAGATGGAAACTATGGGCTACACCTTC. The encoded protein is CASSEMETMGYTF.

The chain recombines TRBV6-1 with TRBJ1-2; D is unresolved. This CDR3 comprises 13 residues. Per the germline V gene, CDR1 is MNHNS and CDR2 is SASEGT. V was clipped by 10 bases and J by 0 bases, with 12 bases between them. Here the CDR3 DNA reads TGTGCCACCCAGACGGAGGCTAACTATGGCTACACCTTC. It is translated as CATQTEANYGYTF.

Turning to this clone: The sample holds other DNA sequences that translate to the same CDR3. This chain joins TRBV6-5 and TRBJ1-2; 10 nucleotides agree with TRBD1. CDR1 is MNHEY and CDR2 is SVGAGI in the germline V gene. This CDR3 is built from 14 residues. V lost 2 bases to trimming and J lost 4 bases; unmatched junction nucleotides: 1. In DNA form, the CDR3 reads TGTGCCAGCAGTTACCGGGACAGGGGCTATGGCTACACCTTC. Translated: CASSYRDRGYGYTF.

The V and J genes are TRBV27 and TRBJ2-3, with TRBD1 matching 8 bases. V dropped 5 bases and J dropped 1; count of bases not matched to a gene: 5. The CDR3 spans 15 residues. Germline loops: CDR1 MNHEY, CDR2 SMNVEV (reference sequence). The CDR3 DNA reads TGTGCCAGCAGTGCACCGGGACAGGGCACAGATACGCAGTATTTT. Amino acid sequence: CASSAPGQGTDTQYF.

The V and J genes are TRBV2 and TRBJ2-3; 11 nucleotides agree with TRBD2. The germline V gene encodes CDR1 SNHLY and CDR2 FYNNEI. The V and J ends lost 10 bases and 5 bases, in that order; junction bases with no gene match: 8. The CDR3 extends over 14 amino acids. CDR3 in DNA: TGTGCCAAGCTAGCGGGAGGCCGAGGAGATACGCAGTATTTT. Translation gives CAKLAGGRGDTQYF.

The V and J genes are TRBV4-2 and TRBJ2-1; 8 bases agree with TRBD2. Losses at the gene ends were 3 bases for V and 2 bases for J; bases not matched to a gene: 6. The CDR3 is made up of 16 amino acids. Germline V gene sequence: CDR1 LGHNA, CDR2 YNFKEQ. CDR3 coding DNA: TGTGCCAGCAGCCAGGCATTAGCGGGACCCTACAATGAGCAGTTCTTC. Its translation is CASSQALAGPYNEQFF.

This chain connects TRBV29-1 to TRBJ1-2, with 12 bases aligning to TRBD1. This CDR3 region has 14 residues. Germline values: CDR1 SQVTM, CDR2 ANQGSEA. Losses at the gene ends were 6 bases for V and 7 bases for J; bases not matched to a gene: 9. CDR3 loop: CSVLGQGAVFGYTF. In DNA form, the CDR3 reads TGCAGCGTCCTGGGACAGGGGGCCGTCTTTGGCTACACCTTC. Based on the CDR3 plus reference TRBV29-1 and TRBJ1-2, the full variable domain is SAVISQKPSRDICQRGTSLTIQCQVDSQVTMMFWYRQQPGQSLTLIATANQGSEATYESGFVIDKFPISRPNLTFSTLTVSNMSPEDSSIYLCSVLGQGAVFGYTFGSGTRLTVV.

This clone came up a few times. This CDR3 is CASSFRQGDLNEQFF. In nucleotides, the CDR3 is TGTGCCAGCAGCTTCAGACAGGGGGATCTCAATGAGCAGTTCTTC. The chain couples TRBV7-3 to TRBJ2-1, with 9 positions matching TRBD1. Per the germline V gene, CDR1 is SGHTA and CDR2 is FQGTGA. V trimming: 3 bases; J trimming: 6 bases; junction bases outside the gene matches: 6. The CDR3 spans 15 residues.